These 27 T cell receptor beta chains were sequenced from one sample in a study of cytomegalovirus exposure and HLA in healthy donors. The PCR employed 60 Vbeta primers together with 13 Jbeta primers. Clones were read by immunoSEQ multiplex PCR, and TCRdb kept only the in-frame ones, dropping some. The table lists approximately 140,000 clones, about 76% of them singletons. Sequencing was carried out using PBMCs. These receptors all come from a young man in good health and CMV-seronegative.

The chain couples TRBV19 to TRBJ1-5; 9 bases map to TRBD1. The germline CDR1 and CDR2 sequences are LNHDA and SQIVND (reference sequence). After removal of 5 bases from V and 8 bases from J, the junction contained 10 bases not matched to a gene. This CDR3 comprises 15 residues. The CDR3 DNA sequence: TGTGCCAGTAGTCCCAGGGGACAGGGAAGGAAGCCCCAGCATTTT. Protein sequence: CASSPRGQGRKPQHF. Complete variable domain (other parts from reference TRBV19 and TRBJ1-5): DGGITQSPKYLFRKEGQNVTLSCEQNLNHDAMYWYRQDPGQGLRLIYYSQIVNDFQKGDIAEGYSVSREKKESFPLTVTSAQKNPTAFYLCASSPRGQGRKPQHFGDGTRLSIL.

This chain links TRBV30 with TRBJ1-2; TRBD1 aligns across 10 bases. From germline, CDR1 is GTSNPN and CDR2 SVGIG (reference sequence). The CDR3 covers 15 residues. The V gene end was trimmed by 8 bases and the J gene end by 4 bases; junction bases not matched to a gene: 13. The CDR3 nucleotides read TGTGCCGGAAATGCCGGGACAGGGGACGCCTATGGCTACACCTTC. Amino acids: CAGNAGTGDAYGYTF.

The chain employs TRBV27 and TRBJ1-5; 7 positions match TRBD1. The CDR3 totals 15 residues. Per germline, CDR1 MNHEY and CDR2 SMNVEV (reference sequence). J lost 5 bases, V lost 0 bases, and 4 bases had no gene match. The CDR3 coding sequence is TGTGCCAGCAGTTTATCCGGACAGGTTTATCAGCCCCAGCATTTT. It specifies CASSLSGQVYQPQHF.

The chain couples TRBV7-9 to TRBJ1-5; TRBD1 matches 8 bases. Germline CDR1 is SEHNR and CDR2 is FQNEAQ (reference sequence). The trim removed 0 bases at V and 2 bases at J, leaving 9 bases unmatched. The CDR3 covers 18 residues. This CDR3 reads CASSLAPLGQGGNQPQHF. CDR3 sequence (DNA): TGTGCCAGCAGCTTAGCTCCTTTAGGACAGGGAGGCAATCAGCCCCAGCATTTT.

The CDR3 here is CASSFSGTEAFF. CDR3 in DNA: TGTGCCAGCAGCTTTTCGGGCACTGAAGCTTTCTTT. The J gene is TRBJ1-1, the V gene TRBV11-2; D uncertain. Germline V gene data show CDR1 as SGHAT and CDR2 as FQNNGV. With 3 bases removed from V and 4 bases from J, the gap between germline ends came to 6 bases. The CDR3 is made up of 12 amino acids.

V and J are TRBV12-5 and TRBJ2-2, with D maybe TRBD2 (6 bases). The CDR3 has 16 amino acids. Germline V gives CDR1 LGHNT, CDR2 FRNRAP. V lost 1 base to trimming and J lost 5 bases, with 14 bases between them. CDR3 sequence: CASGLGGEGVTGELFF. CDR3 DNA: TGTGCTAGTGGTTTGGGCGGGGAAGGGGTAACCGGGGAGCTGTTTTTT.

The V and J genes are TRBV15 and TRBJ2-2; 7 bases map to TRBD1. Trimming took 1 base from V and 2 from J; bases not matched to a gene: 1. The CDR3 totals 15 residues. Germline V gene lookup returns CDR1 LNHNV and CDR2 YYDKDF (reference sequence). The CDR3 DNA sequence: TGTGCCACCAGCAGAGGACAGGGAAACACCGGGGAGCTGTTTTTT. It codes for CATSRGQGNTGELFF.

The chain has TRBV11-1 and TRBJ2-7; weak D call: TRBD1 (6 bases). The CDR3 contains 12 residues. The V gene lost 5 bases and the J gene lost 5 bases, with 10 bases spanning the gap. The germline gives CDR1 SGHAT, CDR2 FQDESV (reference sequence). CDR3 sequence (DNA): TGTGCCAGCAGCCCGACAGGTAACGAGCAGTACTTC. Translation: CASSPTGNEQYF.

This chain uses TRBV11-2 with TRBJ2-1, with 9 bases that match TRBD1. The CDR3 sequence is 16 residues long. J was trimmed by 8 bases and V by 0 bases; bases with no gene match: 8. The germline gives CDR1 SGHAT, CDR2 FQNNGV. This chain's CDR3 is CASSLELGTGRYEQFF. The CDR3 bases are TGTGCCAGCAGCTTAGAGCTCGGGACAGGGCGTTATGAGCAGTTCTTC.

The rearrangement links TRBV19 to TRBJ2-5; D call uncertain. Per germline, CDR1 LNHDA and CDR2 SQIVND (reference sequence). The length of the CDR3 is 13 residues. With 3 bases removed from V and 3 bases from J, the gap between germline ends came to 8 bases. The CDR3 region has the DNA TGTGCCAGTAGTATGAGGTCTAAAGAGACCCAGTACTTC. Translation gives CASSMRSKETQYF.

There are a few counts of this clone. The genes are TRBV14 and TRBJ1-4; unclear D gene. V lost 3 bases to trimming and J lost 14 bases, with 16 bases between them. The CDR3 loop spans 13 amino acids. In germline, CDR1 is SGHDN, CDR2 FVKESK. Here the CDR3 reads CASSQTRLGGLFF. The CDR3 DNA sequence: TGTGCCAGCAGCCAGACCCGTCTAGGAGGCCTGTTTTTT.

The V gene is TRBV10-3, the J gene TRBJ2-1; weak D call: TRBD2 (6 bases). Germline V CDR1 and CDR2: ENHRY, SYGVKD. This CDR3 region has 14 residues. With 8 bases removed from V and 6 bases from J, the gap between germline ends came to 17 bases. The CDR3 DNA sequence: TGTGCCATCTCGGGACTCGGGGCTTCCAATGAGCAGTTCTTC. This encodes CAISGLGASNEQFF.

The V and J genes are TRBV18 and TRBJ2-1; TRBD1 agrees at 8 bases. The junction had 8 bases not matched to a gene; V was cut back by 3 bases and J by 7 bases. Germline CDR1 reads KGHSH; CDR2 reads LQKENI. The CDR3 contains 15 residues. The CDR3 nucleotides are TGTGCCAGCTCACCGTCCGGACAGGGTGGAAATGAGCAGTTCTTC. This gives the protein CASSPSGQGGNEQFF.

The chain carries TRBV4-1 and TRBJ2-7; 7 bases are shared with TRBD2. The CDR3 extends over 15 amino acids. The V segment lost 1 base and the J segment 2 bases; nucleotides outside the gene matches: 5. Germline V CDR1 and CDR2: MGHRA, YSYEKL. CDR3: CASSQVGLLTYEQYF. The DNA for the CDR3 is TGCGCCAGCAGCCAAGTGGGACTACTAACCTACGAGCAGTACTTC.

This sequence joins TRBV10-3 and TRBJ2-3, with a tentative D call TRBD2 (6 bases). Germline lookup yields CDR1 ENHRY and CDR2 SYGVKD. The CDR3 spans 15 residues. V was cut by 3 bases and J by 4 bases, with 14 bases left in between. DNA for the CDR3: TGTGCCATCAGTGACCGCGGGACCTCCGCAGATACGCAGTATTTT. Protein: CAISDRGTSADTQYF.

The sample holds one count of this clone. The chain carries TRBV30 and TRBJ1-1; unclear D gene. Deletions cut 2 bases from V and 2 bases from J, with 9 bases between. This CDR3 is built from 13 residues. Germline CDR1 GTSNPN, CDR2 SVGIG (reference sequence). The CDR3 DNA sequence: TGTGCCTGGAGTCCGCGGGTTAACACTGAAGCTTTCTTT. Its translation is CAWSPRVNTEAFF.

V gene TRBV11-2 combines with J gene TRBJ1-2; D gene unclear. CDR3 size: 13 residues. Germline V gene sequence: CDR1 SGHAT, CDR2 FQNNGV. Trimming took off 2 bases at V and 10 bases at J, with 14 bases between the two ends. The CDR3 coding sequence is TGTGCCAGCAGCTTAACGCCGAGCGACTTCTACACCTTC. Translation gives CASSLTPSDFYTF. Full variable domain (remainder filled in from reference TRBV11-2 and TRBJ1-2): EAGVAQSPRYKIIEKRQSVAFWCNPISGHATLYWYQQILGQGPKLLIQFQNNGVVDDSQLPKDRFSAERLKGVDSTLKIQPAKLEDSAVYLCASSLTPSDFYTFGSGTRLTVV.

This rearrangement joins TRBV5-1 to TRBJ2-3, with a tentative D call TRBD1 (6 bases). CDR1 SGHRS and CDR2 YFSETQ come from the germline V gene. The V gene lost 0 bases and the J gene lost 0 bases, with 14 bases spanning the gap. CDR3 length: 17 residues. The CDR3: CASSLGGGHSSTDTQYF. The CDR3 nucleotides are TGCGCCAGCAGCTTGGGAGGGGGACATTCAAGCACAGATACGCAGTATTTT.

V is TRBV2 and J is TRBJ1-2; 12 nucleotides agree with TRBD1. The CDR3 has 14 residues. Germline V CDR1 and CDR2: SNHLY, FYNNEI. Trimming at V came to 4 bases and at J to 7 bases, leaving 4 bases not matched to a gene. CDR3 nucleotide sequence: TGTGCCAGCAGTGGTGGGACAGGGGGCTCTGGCTACACCTTC. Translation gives CASSGGTGGSGYTF.

CDR3 DNA sequence: TGTGCCAGCAGGACAGGAGCTAGCAATCAGCCCCAGCATTTT. Translating gives CASRTGASNQPQHF. The chain combines TRBV6-5 with TRBJ1-5; D perhaps matches TRBD1 (6 bases). V lost 6 bases and J lost 0, with 9 bases in between. Germline V gives CDR1 MNHEY, CDR2 SVGAGI. The CDR3 consists of 14 residues.

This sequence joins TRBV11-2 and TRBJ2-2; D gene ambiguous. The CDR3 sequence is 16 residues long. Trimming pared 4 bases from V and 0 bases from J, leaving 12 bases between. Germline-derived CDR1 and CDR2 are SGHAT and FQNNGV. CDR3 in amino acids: CASSSGWATNTGELFF. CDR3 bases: TGTGCCAGCAGCTCAGGATGGGCCACGAACACCGGGGAGCTGTTTTTT.

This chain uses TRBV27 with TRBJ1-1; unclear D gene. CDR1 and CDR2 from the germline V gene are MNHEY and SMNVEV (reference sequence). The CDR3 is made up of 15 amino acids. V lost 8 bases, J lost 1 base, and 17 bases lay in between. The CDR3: CASLTLTSENTEAFF. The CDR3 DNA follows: TGTGCCAGCCTAACACTAACCTCGGAGAACACTGAAGCTTTCTTT.

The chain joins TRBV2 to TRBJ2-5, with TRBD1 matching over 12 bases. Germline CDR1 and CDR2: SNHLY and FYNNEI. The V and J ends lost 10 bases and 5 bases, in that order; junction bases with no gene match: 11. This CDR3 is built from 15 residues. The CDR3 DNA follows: TGTGCCACCTCCCGGGACAGGGGGCCTTCGGAGACCCAGTACTTC. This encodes CATSRDRGPSETQYF.

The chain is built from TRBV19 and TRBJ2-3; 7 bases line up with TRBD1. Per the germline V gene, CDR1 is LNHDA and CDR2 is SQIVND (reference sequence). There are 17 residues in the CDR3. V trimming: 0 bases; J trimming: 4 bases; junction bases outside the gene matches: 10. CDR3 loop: CASSIDRGGQGADTQYF. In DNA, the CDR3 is TGTGCCAGTAGTATAGATCGAGGAGGTCAGGGGGCAGATACGCAGTATTTT.

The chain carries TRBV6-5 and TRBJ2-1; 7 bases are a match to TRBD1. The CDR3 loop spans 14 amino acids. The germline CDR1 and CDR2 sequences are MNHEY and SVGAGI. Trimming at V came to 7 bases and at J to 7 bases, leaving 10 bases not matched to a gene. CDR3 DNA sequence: TGTGCCAGCAAAAGGGCAGGGGGTTGGAATGAGCAGTTCTTC. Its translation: CASKRAGGWNEQFF.

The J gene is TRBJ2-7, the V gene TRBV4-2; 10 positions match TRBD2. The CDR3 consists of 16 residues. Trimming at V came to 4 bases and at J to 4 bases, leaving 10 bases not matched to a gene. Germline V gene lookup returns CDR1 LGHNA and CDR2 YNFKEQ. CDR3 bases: TGTGCCAGCAGCCGAACCCCTAGCGGGGGTGGATACGAGCAGTACTTC. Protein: CASSRTPSGGGYEQYF.

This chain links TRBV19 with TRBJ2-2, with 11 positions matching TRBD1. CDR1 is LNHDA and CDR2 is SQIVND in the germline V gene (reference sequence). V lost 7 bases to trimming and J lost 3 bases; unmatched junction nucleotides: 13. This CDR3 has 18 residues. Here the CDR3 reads CASKPMDRGRADTGELFF. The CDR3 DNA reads TGTGCCAGTAAGCCGATGGACAGGGGGCGCGCGGACACCGGGGAGCTGTTTTTT.